The sequence of this T cell receptor beta chain was determined in a study of OX40 agonist ivuxolimab in advanced cancers. The study's findings and limits: Partial responders dosed at 0.1-3.0 mg/kg displayed clonal expansion ranking among the lowest.

The assay was immunoSEQ multiplex PCR, and TCRdb's table has in-frame clones only and misses some. The data show 45,000 to 60,000 clones, 65% to 85% seen once. Germline values: CDR1 SGHAT, CDR2 FQNNGV. This CDR3 comprises 14 residues. Trimming removed 3 bases from V and 2 bases from J, with 8 bases in between. Remarks on this clone: Its specificity is unknown.

The gene calls are TRBV11-2 and TRBJ1-3; a possible D gene is TRBD1 (5 bases). This clonotype originated in an adult with an advanced solid tumor such as melanoma, head and neck, liver or kidney cancer. Source: CD4+ or CD8+ T cells sorted from blood, taken in a trial of the OX40 agonist ivuxolimab. The chain's CDR3 is CASSLRQPGNTIYF. DNA for the CDR3: TGTGCCAGCAGCTTGAGACAGCCTGGAAACACCATATATTTT.